The 2 T cell receptor beta chains listed next were all sequenced from one sample in a study of cytomegalovirus exposure and HLA in healthy donors. Vbeta (60) and Jbeta (13) primers were used in the PCR. The data were produced by immunoSEQ multiplex PCR, yet TCRdb's version contains in-frame clones alone and is incomplete. This sample has 90,000 to 110,000 clones, with over 70% found just once. The sample taken for sequencing was PBMCs. The source of these receptors is a man aged 30 to 39 in good health and CMV-seronegative.

The V gene is TRBV7-2, the J gene TRBJ2-1; 8 bases map to TRBD2. This CDR3 has 16 residues. V shed 0 bases and J 3 bases; nucleotides not matched to a gene: 4. Per germline, CDR1 SGHTA and CDR2 FQGNSA. The CDR3 spells CASSLAGGGIYNEQFF. The CDR3 DNA reads TGTGCCAGCAGCTTAGCCGGCGGGGGGATCTACAATGAGCAGTTCTTC.

This clone was picked up a small number of times. This chain links TRBV10-3 with TRBJ2-7; the D gene is possibly TRBD2 (6 bases). The V end lost 4 bases, the J end lost 6 bases, and 10 bases lay between the germline ends. Germline assignment: CDR1 ENHRY and CDR2 SYGVKD. The CDR3 totals 12 residues. CDR3 loop: CAISVTRGEQYF. The CDR3 DNA sequence: TGTGCCATCAGTGTGACTAGGGGCGAGCAGTACTTC.